Each of the 27 T cell receptor beta chains below was sequenced from the same sample in a study of T cell responses to AZD1222 COVID-19 vaccine. The table came from immunoSEQ multiplex PCR; TCRdb's copy has only in-frame clones and leaves some out. The sample gives approximately 110,000 clones, 80% to 85% of which show up once; about 9% is in the top ten. The sequenced sample was peripheral blood, obtained on day 0 of AZD1222 vaccination. These TCRs come from an adult in good health.

This sequence joins TRBV6-1 and TRBJ2-1; 12 nucleotides line up with TRBD2. Germline-derived CDR1 and CDR2 are MNHNS and SASEGT. The CDR3 runs 16 residues. The junction had 3 bases not matched to a gene; V was cut back by 2 bases and J by 4 bases. The CDR3 spells CASSERGLAGYNEQFF. The CDR3 coding sequence is TGTGCCAGCAGTGAACGTGGACTAGCGGGGTACAATGAGCAGTTCTTC.

The rearrangement uses TRBV6-6 and TRBJ1-2; 7 bases are shared with TRBD1. Unmatched junction bases numbered 2, after V lost 2 bases and J lost 5 bases. The V gene's germline CDR1 is MNHNY and CDR2 SVGAGI (reference sequence). CDR3 length: 13 residues. Here the CDR3 reads CASSYGTEYGYTF. The DNA of the CDR3 is TGTGCCAGCAGTTACGGGACAGAGTATGGCTACACCTTC.

The rearrangement links TRBV19 to TRBJ2-7, with D unresolved. This CDR3 has 15 residues. The V gene lost 5 bases and the J gene lost 6 bases, with 20 bases spanning the gap. Per the germline V gene, CDR1 is LNHDA and CDR2 is SQIVND (reference sequence). The CDR3 protein is CASSVIPGLAVEQYF. The CDR3 DNA reads as TGTGCCAGTAGTGTGATTCCCGGCCTCGCGGTCGAGCAGTACTTC.

V and J are TRBV5-1 and TRBJ1-3, with TRBD1 as a possible D gene (5 bases). V shed 0 bases and J shed 2 bases, with 9 bases lying between them. This CDR3 is built from 15 residues. Germline V CDR1 and CDR2: SGHRS, YFSETQ. CDR3 sequence (DNA): TGCGCCAGCAGCTTGGAATTGACAGCTGGAAACACCATATATTTT. Its translation is CASSLELTAGNTIYF.

This clone was detected a few times. The chain links TRBV9 to TRBJ2-3; 9 positions match TRBD2. Trimming at V came to 0 bases and at J to 2 bases, leaving 7 bases not matched to a gene. Per the germline V gene, CDR1 is SGDLS and CDR2 is YYNGEE. CDR3 length: 17 residues. The CDR3 DNA sequence: TGTGCCAGCAGCGTAGTGGCTAGCGGGATGTTCACAGATACGCAGTATTTT. Its protein is CASSVVASGMFTDTQYF.

V gene TRBV11-2 combines with J gene TRBJ2-7; no clear D. The CDR3 consists of 14 residues. The germline V gene encodes CDR1 SGHAT and CDR2 FQNNGV. Trimming shortened V by 1 base and J by 2 bases, and 9 bases separated the two germline ends. CDR3 DNA: TGTGCCAGCAGCTTAGCCAAACTCCCCTACGAGCAGTACTTC. It yields the protein CASSLAKLPYEQYF.

CDR3 sequence (DNA): TGTGCCAGTAGTACGCCGAGGAGGATAGATACGCAGTATTTT. Amino acid sequence: CASSTPRRIDTQYF. The chain couples TRBV19 to TRBJ2-3; D possibly corresponds to TRBD2 (5 bases). Trimming cost V 4 bases and J 5 bases, with 13 bases left between them. This CDR3 region has 14 residues. Germline lookup yields CDR1 LNHDA and CDR2 SQIVND (reference sequence).

This rearrangement joins TRBV3-1 (or the pseudogene TRBV3-2) to TRBJ1-1; the D gene is possibly TRBD1 (5 bases). V was trimmed by 4 bases and J by 6 bases, leaving 15 bases between them. Germline V gives CDR1 LGHDT, CDR2 YNNKEL (reference sequence). The CDR3 loop spans 14 amino acids. The CDR3 DNA reads as TGTGCCAGCAGCCTGGGACTAAGGGGCGCTGAAGCTTTCTTT. Amino acids: CASSLGLRGAEAFF.

The rearrangement uses TRBV18 and TRBJ2-7, with D uncertain. Germline V gene sequence: CDR1 KGHSH, CDR2 LQKENI. The CDR3 is 15 amino acids. The V end lost 2 bases, the J end lost 0 bases, and 11 bases lay between the germline ends. CDR3 loop: CASSPDVTASYEQYF. The CDR3 nucleotides are TGTGCCAGCTCACCAGATGTCACGGCCTCCTACGAGCAGTACTTC.

The V gene is TRBV5-1, the J gene TRBJ1-2; TRBD1 might be the D (5 bases). This CDR3 has 14 residues. The V end lost 4 bases, the J end lost 7 bases, and 17 bases lay between the germline ends. Germline V lookup: CDR1 SGHRS, CDR2 YFSETQ. This CDR3 is CASSLPEGSAGYTF. The CDR3 nucleotides are TGCGCCAGCAGCCTCCCCGAGGGGTCCGCTGGCTACACCTTC.

The genes are TRBV18 and TRBJ1-2; possibly TRBD1 for D (6 bases). The CDR3 totals 14 residues. V dropped 6 bases and J dropped 2 bases, with 13 bases sitting between them. In germline, CDR1 is KGHSH, CDR2 LQKENI. Here the CDR3 reads CASSRDTSNYGYTF. The CDR3 DNA follows: TGTGCCAGCTCCCGGGACACCTCAAACTATGGCTACACCTTC.

The chain carries TRBV9 and TRBJ2-7, with 8 bases aligning to TRBD1. The CDR3 is 13 residues long. CDR1 is SGDLS, CDR2 YYNGEE, per germline. Unmatched junction bases numbered 6, after V lost 4 bases and J lost 6 bases. The CDR3 nucleotides are TGTGCCAGCAGCCCTTGGACAGGGCTCGAGCAGTACTTC. This sequence encodes CASSPWTGLEQYF.

The V gene is TRBV19, the J gene TRBJ2-1; 7 nucleotides align to TRBD1. This CDR3 is built from 14 residues. Germline V gene data show CDR1 as LNHDA and CDR2 as SQIVND (reference sequence). J gave up 4 bases and V 4 bases, and 4 bases lay outside the gene matches. The CDR3 nucleotides read TGTGCCAGTAGTAACCAGGGGGTTTACAATGAGCAGTTCTTC. Protein: CASSNQGVYNEQFF.

J is TRBJ1-1 and V is TRBV6-4; D is unresolved. V was clipped by 4 bases and J by 0 bases, with 15 bases between them. Per the germline V gene, CDR1 is MRHNA and CDR2 is SNTAGT. CDR3 length: 16 residues. This CDR3 is CASSVRQARMNTEAFF. The DNA for the CDR3 is TGTGCCAGCAGTGTCCGGCAGGCCCGAATGAACACTGAAGCTTTCTTT.

V usage is TRBV10-3 and J usage is TRBJ2-3, with 8 bases that match TRBD1. This CDR3 is 13 amino acids long. J gave up 3 bases and V 4 bases, and 0 bases lay outside the gene matches. Germline V CDR1 and CDR2: ENHRY, SYGVKD. CDR3 protein: CAISGTGTDTQYF. DNA for the CDR3: TGTGCCATCAGTGGGACAGGGACAGATACGCAGTATTTT.

V gene TRBV6-6 combines with J gene TRBJ1-2; a possible D gene is TRBD1 (5 bases). This CDR3 spans 13 amino acids. The V end was cut by 11 bases, the J end by 4 bases, with 17 bases between. Germline CDR1 and CDR2: MNHNY and SVGAGI (reference sequence). The CDR3 nucleotides are TGTGCCGGACAAAAACAAGAAAGCTATGGCTACACCTTC. It specifies CAGQKQESYGYTF.

The chain combines TRBV20-1 with TRBJ2-3; D ambiguous. The length of the CDR3 is 12 residues. Germline V gene lookup returns CDR1 DFQATT and CDR2 SNEGSKA (reference sequence). V was clipped by 6 bases and J by 4 bases, with 11 bases between them. This chain's CDR3 is CSASRAPDTQYF. The DNA for the CDR3 is TGCAGTGCCAGTCGGGCCCCAGATACGCAGTATTTT.

This clone was observed a single time. This CDR3 reads CASLRLSGVNDGYTF. The CDR3 DNA reads TGTGCCAGCCTTCGGTTGTCAGGGGTAAATGACGGCTACACCTTC. V gene TRBV28 combines with J gene TRBJ1-2, with D possibly matching TRBD1 (6 bases). This CDR3 region has 15 residues. The V gene lost 8 bases and the J gene lost 8 bases, with 24 bases spanning the gap. Looked up from germline, CDR1 is MDHEN and CDR2 is SYDVKM.

CDR3 amino acids: CASSLQRVSTNEKLFF. Here the CDR3 DNA reads TGCGCCAGCAGCCTACAAAGGGTGTCAACTAATGAAAAACTGTTTTTT. The V gene is TRBV4-3, the J gene TRBJ1-4; no clear D. V lost 4 bases and J lost 0, with 12 bases in between. The CDR3 runs to 16 residues. Germline V gene lookup returns CDR1 LGHNA and CDR2 YSLEER.

The chain combines TRBV6-5 with TRBJ1-1; TRBD1 is a possible D gene (6 bases). This CDR3 contains 15 residues. V lost 1 base and J lost 3, with 12 bases in between. CDR1 and CDR2 from the germline V gene are MNHEY and SVGAGI. Here the CDR3 reads CASSYFVGGHTEAFF. The CDR3 bases are TGTGCCAGCAGTTACTTCGTGGGGGGGCACACTGAAGCTTTCTTT.

The CDR3, as DNA: TGCGCCAGCAGCTTGAGGCGGGGCCGGACCGCCAATCAGCCCCAGCATTTT. Translation gives CASSLRRGRTANQPQHF. The chain combines TRBV5-1 with TRBJ1-5, with D tentatively TRBD1 (5 bases). CDR1 is SGHRS and CDR2 is YFSETQ in the germline V gene. This CDR3 contains 17 residues. V shed 1 base and J shed 3 bases, with 17 bases lying between them.

This chain uses TRBV7-2 with TRBJ2-1; TRBD1 matches 8 bases. This CDR3 has 15 amino acids. The trim removed 5 bases at V and 7 bases at J, leaving 10 bases unmatched. CDR1 and CDR2 (germline): SGHTA, FQGNSA. CDR3 residues: CASSPGQGYLNEQFF. The DNA of the CDR3 is TGTGCCAGCAGCCCCGGACAGGGATACCTTAATGAGCAGTTCTTC.

This clone was seen only a few times. The gene calls are TRBV3-1 (or the pseudogene TRBV3-2) and TRBJ1-1; TRBD1 might be the D (6 bases). CDR1 is LGHDT, CDR2 YNNKEL, per germline (reference sequence). The CDR3 loop spans 16 amino acids. V lost 0 bases and J lost 0, with 11 bases in between. The CDR3 is CASSQDQGDMNTEAFF. In nucleotides, the CDR3 is TGTGCCAGCAGCCAAGATCAAGGGGACATGAACACTGAAGCTTTCTTT.

The chain uses TRBV7-3 and TRBJ2-5, with TRBD2 matching 12 bases. The trim removed 4 bases at V and 4 bases at J, leaving 1 base unmatched. This CDR3 has 14 residues. Looked up from germline, CDR1 is SGHTA and CDR2 is FQGTGA. CDR3 coding DNA: TGTGCCAGCAGCTCGGGACTAGCGGGAGAGACCCAGTACTTC. Translating it yields CASSSGLAGETQYF.

The V call is TRBV23-1, the J call TRBJ2-3; D may be TRBD2 (6 bases). TRBV23-1 is an ORF, and what it does is uncertain. V was clipped by 6 bases and J by 2 bases, with 21 bases between them. This CDR3 contains 17 residues. The CDR3: CASRRNGRGRPTDTQYF. The CDR3 bases are TGCGCCAGCAGACGCAATGGGAGAGGGAGGCCCACAGATACGCAGTATTTT.

The chain's CDR3 is CAWSEQGNQPQHF. The CDR3 nucleotides read TGTGCCTGGAGCGAACAGGGGAATCAGCCCCAGCATTTT. J is TRBJ1-5 and V is TRBV30; 7 bases line up with TRBD1. The CDR3 runs 13 residues. V lost 3 bases to trimming and J lost 4 bases; unmatched junction nucleotides: 3. Germline V gene lookup returns CDR1 GTSNPN and CDR2 SVGIG (reference sequence).

V and J are TRBV7-2 and TRBJ1-6, with no clear D. The germline V gene encodes CDR1 SGHTA and CDR2 FQGNSA. The CDR3 totals 16 residues. V was trimmed by 0 bases and J by 5 bases, leaving 11 bases between them. The CDR3: CASSLAVPGNNSPLHF. CDR3 DNA sequence: TGTGCCAGCAGCTTAGCTGTACCCGGGAATAATTCACCCCTCCACTTT.